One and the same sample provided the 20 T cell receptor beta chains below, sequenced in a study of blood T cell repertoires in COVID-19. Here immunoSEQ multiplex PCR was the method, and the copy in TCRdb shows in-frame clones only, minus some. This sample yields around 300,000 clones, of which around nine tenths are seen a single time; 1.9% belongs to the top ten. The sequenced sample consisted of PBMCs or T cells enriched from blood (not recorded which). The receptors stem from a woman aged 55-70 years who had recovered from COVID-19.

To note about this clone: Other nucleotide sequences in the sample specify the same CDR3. The chain's CDR3 is CASSPGTEAFF. CDR3 bases: TGTGCCAGCAGCCCCGGGACTGAAGCTTTCTTT. This chain connects TRBV7-8 to TRBJ1-1; D gene uncertain. V was clipped by 5 bases and J by 5 bases, with 6 bases between them. This CDR3 contains 11 residues. Germline CDR1 reads SGHVS; CDR2 reads FQNEAQ. The full variable domain, rest sourced from reference TRBV7-8 and TRBJ1-1, is GAGVSQSPRYKVAKRGQDVALRCDPISGHVSLFWYQQALGQGPEFLTYFQNEAQLDKSGLPSDRFFAERPEGSVSTLKIQRTQQEDSAVYLCASSPGTEAFFGQGTRLTVV.

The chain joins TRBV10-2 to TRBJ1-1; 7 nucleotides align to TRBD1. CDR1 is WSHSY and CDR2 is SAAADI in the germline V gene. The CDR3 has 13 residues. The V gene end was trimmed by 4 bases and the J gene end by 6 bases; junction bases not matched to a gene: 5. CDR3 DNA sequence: TGCGCCAGCAGTGTTAGGGGGCGGTCTGAAGCTTTCTTT. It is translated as CASSVRGRSEAFF.

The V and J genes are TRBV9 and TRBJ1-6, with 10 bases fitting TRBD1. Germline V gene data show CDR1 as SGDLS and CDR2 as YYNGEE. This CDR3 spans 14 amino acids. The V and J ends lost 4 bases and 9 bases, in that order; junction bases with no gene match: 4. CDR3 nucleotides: TGTGCCAGCAGCTTTGGGGACAGGGGTTCACCCCTCCACTTT. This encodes CASSFGDRGSPLHF.

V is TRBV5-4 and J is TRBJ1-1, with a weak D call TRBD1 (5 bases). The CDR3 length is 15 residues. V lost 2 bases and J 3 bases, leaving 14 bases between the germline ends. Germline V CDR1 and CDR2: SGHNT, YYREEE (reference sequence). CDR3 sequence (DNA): TGTGCCAGCAGCTTCTCGACAGACCTTTACACTGAAGCTTTCTTT. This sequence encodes CASSFSTDLYTEAFF.

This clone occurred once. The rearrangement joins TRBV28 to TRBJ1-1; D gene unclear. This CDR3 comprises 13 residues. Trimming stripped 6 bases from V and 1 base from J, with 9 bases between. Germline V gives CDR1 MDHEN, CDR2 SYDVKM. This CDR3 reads CASRPTANTEAFF. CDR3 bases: TGTGCCAGCAGACCGACTGCGAACACTGAAGCTTTCTTT.

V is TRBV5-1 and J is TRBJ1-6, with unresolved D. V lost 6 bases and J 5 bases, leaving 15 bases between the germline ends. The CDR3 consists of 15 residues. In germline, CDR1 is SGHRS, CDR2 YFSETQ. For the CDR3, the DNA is TGCGCCAGCAAAGGTTTAACAGACGATAATTCACCCCTCCACTTT. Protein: CASKGLTDDNSPLHF.

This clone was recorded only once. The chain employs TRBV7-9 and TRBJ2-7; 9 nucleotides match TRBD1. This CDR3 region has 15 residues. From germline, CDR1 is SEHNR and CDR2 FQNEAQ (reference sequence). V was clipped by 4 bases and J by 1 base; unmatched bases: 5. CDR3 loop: CASSSPGTGSYEQYF. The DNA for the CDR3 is TGTGCCAGCAGCTCCCCCGGGACAGGGTCCTACGAGCAGTACTTC.

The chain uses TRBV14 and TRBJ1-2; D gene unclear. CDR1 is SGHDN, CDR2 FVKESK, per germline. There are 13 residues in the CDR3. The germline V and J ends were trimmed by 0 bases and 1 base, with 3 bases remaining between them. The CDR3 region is CASSQDLNYGYTF. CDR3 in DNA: TGTGCCAGCAGCCAAGACCTTAACTATGGCTACACCTTC.

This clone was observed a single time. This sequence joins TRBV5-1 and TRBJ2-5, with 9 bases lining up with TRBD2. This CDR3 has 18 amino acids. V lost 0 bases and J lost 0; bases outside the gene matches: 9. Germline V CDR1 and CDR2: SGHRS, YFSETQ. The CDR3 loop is CASSLELLAGSYQETQYF. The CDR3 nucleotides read TGCGCCAGCAGCTTGGAGTTGCTAGCGGGATCGTACCAAGAGACCCAGTACTTC.

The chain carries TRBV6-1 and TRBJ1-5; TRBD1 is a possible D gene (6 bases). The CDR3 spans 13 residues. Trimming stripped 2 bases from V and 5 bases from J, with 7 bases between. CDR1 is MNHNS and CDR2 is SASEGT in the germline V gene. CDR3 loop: CASSEYRDQPQHF. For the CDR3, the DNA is TGTGCCAGCAGTGAATACAGGGATCAGCCCCAGCATTTT.

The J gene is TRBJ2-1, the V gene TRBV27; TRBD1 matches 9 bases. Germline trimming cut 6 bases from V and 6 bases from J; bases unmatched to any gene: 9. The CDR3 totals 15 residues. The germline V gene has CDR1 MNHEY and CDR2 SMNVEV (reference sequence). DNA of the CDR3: TGTGCCAGCAGACGTACAGGGGGCGCAGTCAATGAGCAGTTCTTC. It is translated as CASRRTGGAVNEQFF.

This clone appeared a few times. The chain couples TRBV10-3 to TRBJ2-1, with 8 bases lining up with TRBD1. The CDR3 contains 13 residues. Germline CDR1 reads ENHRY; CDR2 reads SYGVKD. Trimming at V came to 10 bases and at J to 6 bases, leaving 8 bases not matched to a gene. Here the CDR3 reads CATGTGRGNEQFF. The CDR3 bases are TGTGCCACCGGGACAGGCAGGGGCAATGAGCAGTTCTTC.

The CDR3 DNA is TGTGCCAGCAGCCTCGGGGAGGTAGGAAAACTGTTTTTT. This encodes CASSLGEVGKLFF. The gene calls are TRBV28 and TRBJ1-4; D is undetermined. The CDR3 is 13 residues long. From germline, CDR1 is MDHEN and CDR2 SYDVKM. V was trimmed by 6 bases and J by 10 bases, leaving 15 bases between them. Together with reference TRBV28 and TRBJ1-4, the CDR3 gives the full variable domain: DVKVTQSSRYLVKRTGEKVFLECVQDMDHENMFWYRQDPGLGLRLIYFSYDVKMKEKGDIPEGYSVSREKKERFSLILESASTNQTSMYLCASSLGEVGKLFFGSGTQLSVL.

CDR3 residues: CATKTGDQPQHF. The DNA for the CDR3 is TGTGCCACCAAGACAGGTGATCAGCCCCAGCATTTT. The rearrangement joins TRBV15 to TRBJ1-5, with D possibly being TRBD1 (6 bases). The germline V and J ends were trimmed by 7 bases and 5 bases, with 9 bases remaining between them. The CDR3 has 12 residues. In germline, CDR1 is LNHNV, CDR2 YYDKDF (reference sequence).

Here the CDR3 DNA reads TGTGCCAGCAGGAACAGGGGCGCTGAAGCTTTCTTT. Translation gives CASRNRGAEAFF. The chain combines TRBV12-3 or TRBV12-4 with TRBJ1-1; TRBD1 agrees at 7 bases. This CDR3 spans 12 amino acids. Trimming took 6 bases from V and 6 from J; bases not matched to a gene: 4.

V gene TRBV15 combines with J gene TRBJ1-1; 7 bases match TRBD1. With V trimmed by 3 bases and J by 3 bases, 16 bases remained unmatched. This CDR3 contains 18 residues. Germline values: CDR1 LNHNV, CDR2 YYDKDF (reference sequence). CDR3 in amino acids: CATSRGIGTALKYTEAFF. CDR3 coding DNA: TGTGCCACCAGCAGGGGGATCGGGACAGCCCTTAAGTACACTGAAGCTTTCTTT.

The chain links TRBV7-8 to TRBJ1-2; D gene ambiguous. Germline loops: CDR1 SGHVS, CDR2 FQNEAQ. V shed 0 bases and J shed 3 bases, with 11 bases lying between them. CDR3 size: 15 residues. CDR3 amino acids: CASSLAPSGDYGYTF. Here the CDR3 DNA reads TGTGCCAGCAGCTTAGCCCCTAGCGGGGACTATGGCTACACCTTC.

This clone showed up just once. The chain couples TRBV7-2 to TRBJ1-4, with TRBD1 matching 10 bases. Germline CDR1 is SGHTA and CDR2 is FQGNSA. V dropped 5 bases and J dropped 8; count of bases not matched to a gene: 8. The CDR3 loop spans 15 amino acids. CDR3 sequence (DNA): TGTGCCAGCAGCCTGAGACAGGGGGCGGGAGAAAAACTGTTTTTT. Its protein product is CASSLRQGAGEKLFF.

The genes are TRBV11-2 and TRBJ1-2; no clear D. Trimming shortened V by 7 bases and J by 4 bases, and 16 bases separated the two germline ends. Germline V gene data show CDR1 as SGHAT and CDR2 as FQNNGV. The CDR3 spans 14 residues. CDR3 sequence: CASTEIAEGYGYTF. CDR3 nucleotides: TGTGCCAGCACCGAAATCGCAGAGGGCTATGGCTACACCTTC.

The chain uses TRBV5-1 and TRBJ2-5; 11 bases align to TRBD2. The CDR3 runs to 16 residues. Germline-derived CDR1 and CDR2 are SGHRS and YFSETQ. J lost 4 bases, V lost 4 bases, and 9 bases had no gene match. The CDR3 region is CASSIGTSGMGETQYF. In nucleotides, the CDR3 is TGCGCCAGCAGCATCGGGACTAGCGGAATGGGAGAGACCCAGTACTTC.